These T cell receptor beta chains were read from a single sample in a study of human T cells and chemical hapten exposure. One entry per CDR3 protein, called by TCRdb with MiXCR from the RACE reads. This sample carries about 80,000 distinct CDR3 sequences, approximately 14% of them seen once, and the ten largest clones take 3.5% to 6%. The material was whole blood, obtained in connection with sensitization to the hapten diphenylcyclopropenone (DPC). The receptors come from a woman in her 50s with alopecia areata. Some clones in this sample may be carry-over from other donors' samples. Each CDR3 is given with its conserved first and last residue. The order of the fields is V gene, D gene, J gene, clone size, CDR3 protein, CDR3 DNA. A D gene is named only where the DNA matches it firmly. Clone sizes are given selectively: once, few, many, or a class where the clone is expanded.

TRBV5-6,.,TRBJ2-2,few,CASSLYGANTGELFF,TGTGCCAGCAGCTTGTACGGCGCGAACACCGGGGAGCTGTTTTTT
TRBV20-1,TRBD2,TRBJ2-5,few,CSAPSGRQETQYF,TGCAGTGCCCCCTCCGGGAGGCAAGAGACCCAGTACTTC
TRBV20-1,.,TRBJ2-7,few,CSAIGDRGDEQYF,TGCAGTGCTATCGGGGACCGTGGGGACGAGCAGTACTTC
TRBV28,.,TRBJ1-1,few,CASRIRGMNTEAFF,TGTGCCAGCAGGATCCGCGGGATGAACACTGAAGCTTTCTTT
TRBV28,.,TRBJ2-1,many,CASSSSLGEQFF,TGTGCCAGCAGTTCCAGCCTGGGGGAGCAGTTCTTC
TRBV20-1,.,TRBJ1-2,.,CSGADPNGYTF,TGCAGTGGGGCGGACCCAAATGGCTACACCTTC
TRBV6-2/TRBV6-3,.,TRBJ2-1,.,CATTDRSVYNEQFF,TGTGCCACGACTGACAGGTCTGTCTACAATGAGCAGTTCTTC
TRBV20-1,.,TRBJ2-3,few,CSAMGSPSGSADTQYF,TGCAGTGCTATGGGCAGCCCAAGTGGTAGCGCAGATACGCAGTATTTT
TRBV20-1,.,TRBJ1-1,.,CSYRARLAEAFF,TGCAGTTATCGGGCTCGGCTGGCTGAAGCTTTCTTT
TRBV4-2,.,TRBJ1-6,many,CASSRGLRQAASSYNSPLHF,TGTGCCAGCAGCCGAGGGTTGCGCCAAGCGGCTAGCTCCTATAATTCACCCCTCCACTTT
TRBV6-2/TRBV6-3,.,TRBJ2-3,many,CASRLLERSSTDTQYF,TGTGCCAGCAGACTACTAGAACGATCAAGCACAGATACGCAGTATTTT
TRBV27,TRBD1,TRBJ1-1,few,CASSLFRSGGMNTEAFF,TGTGCCAGCAGTTTATTCCGCTCAGGGGGGATGAACACTGAAGCTTTCTTT
TRBV3-1,.,TRBJ2-7,.,CASSRRGTGTIYEQYF,TGTGCCAGCAGCCGCCGAGGGACCGGGACAATCTACGAGCAGTACTTC
TRBV12-3/TRBV12-4,TRBD1,TRBJ1-3,.,CASRPGTGRFGNTIYF,TGTGCCAGCAGACCGGGGACAGGGAGGTTCGGAAACACCATATATTTT
TRBV29-1,.,TRBJ2-7,many,CSVVQGTYEQYF,TGCAGCGTTGTCCAGGGTACCTACGAGCAGTACTTC
TRBV15,.,TRBJ2-1,.,CATSRAGAYNEQFF,TGTGCCACCAGCAGAGCGGGGGCCTACAATGAGCAGTTCTTC
TRBV12-3/TRBV12-4,TRBD1,TRBJ1-1,few,CASIGTAAFF,TGTGCCAGCATAGGGACAGCAGCTTTCTTT
TRBV27,.,TRBJ2-7,few,CASSPGGSEQYF,TGTGCCAGCAGCCCTGGCGGGTCCGAGCAGTACTTC
TRBV7-8,TRBD2,TRBJ2-1,.,CASSVAGTYNEQFF,TGTGCCAGCAGCGTAGCGGGGACATACAATGAGCAGTTCTTC
TRBV9,.,TRBJ2-2,few,CASSVAGTNTGELFF,TGTGCCAGCAGCGTAGCAGGGACGAACACCGGGGAGCTGTTTTTT
TRBV7-9,.,TRBJ2-7,.,CASSSTDSLAYEQYF,TGTGCCAGCAGCTCGACAGACAGCCTTGCCTACGAGCAGTACTTC
TRBV7-6,.,TRBJ2-7,many,CASSLAETSYEQYF,TGTGCCAGCAGCTTAGCGGAGACTAGCTACGAGCAGTACTTC
TRBV4-1,TRBD1,TRBJ1-6,.,CASSTDRGNSPLHF,TGCGCCAGCAGCACCGACAGGGGGAATTCACCCCTCCACTTT
TRBV12-5,TRBD1,TRBJ1-1,few,CASGSGTGGNEAFF,TGTGCTAGTGGCTCCGGGACAGGAGGGAATGAAGCTTTCTTT
TRBV20-1,.,TRBJ2-1,many,CSARRKVWVYNEQFF,TGCAGTGCTCGCCGCAAAGTTTGGGTCTACAATGAGCAGTTCTTC
TRBV29-1,.,TRBJ2-5,.,CSGWAGRETQYF,TGCAGCGGGTGGGCAGGGAGAGAGACCCAGTACTTC
TRBV20-1,.,TRBJ2-7,.,CSAVDPSSEGSSYEQYF,TGCAGTGCTGTAGATCCCTCTAGCGAAGGGAGCTCCTACGAGCAGTACTTC
TRBV18,TRBD1,TRBJ1-5,few,CASSPTPGQGSNQPQHF,TGTGCCAGCTCACCTACCCCGGGACAGGGTAGCAATCAGCCCCAGCATTTT
TRBV29-1,.,TRBJ2-5,many,CSVASEETQYF,TGCAGCGTTGCCTCTGAAGAGACCCAGTACTTC
TRBV11-2,TRBD1,TRBJ2-1,few,CASSLGGQGANYNEQFF,TGTGCCAGCAGCTTAGGTGGACAGGGGGCTAACTACAATGAGCAGTTCTTC
TRBV20-1,.,TRBJ2-7,few,CSAPPGAGRSGEQYF,TGCAGTGCCCCACCTGGGGCAGGGAGGAGTGGCGAGCAGTACTTC
TRBV6-2/TRBV6-3,.,TRBJ2-7,.,CASSYEVYEQYF,TGTGCCAGCAGTTACGAAGTTTACGAGCAGTACTTC
TRBV5-1,.,TRBJ2-7,many,CASSQGSPAYEQYF,TGCGCCAGCAGCCAGGGCTCGCCAGCCTACGAGCAGTACTTC
TRBV11-2,TRBD2,TRBJ2-7,.,CASSSLAGGYEQYF,TGTGCCAGCAGCTCACTAGCGGGGGGCTACGAGCAGTACTTC
TRBV3-1,TRBD2,TRBJ2-1,.,CASSHSTSGSNEQFF,TGTGCCAGCAGCCATAGCACTAGCGGGAGCAATGAGCAGTTCTTC